This entry describes one T cell receptor (beta chain). A much larger clone is a single base away; this may be a read error. No conserved phenylalanine or tryptophan ends this CDR3, so it is likely a read error. The sample is drawn from a study of T cells in Graves' hyperthyroidism and ophthalmopathy. The V gene's germline CDR1 is MNHNS and CDR2 SASEGT. The V segment lost 6 bases and the J segment 0 bases; nucleotides outside the gene matches: 13. The CDR3 covers 18 residues. Using RNA transcripts as the source, TCR beta CDR3 regions were amplified. The HTBI primer set drove a first-round RT-PCR of the TCR CDR3. TCRdb re-analysed the multiplex PCR reads in MiXCR, keeping a single row per CDR3 protein. Here the sample spans about 350,000 distinct CDR3 sequences, about 15% being singletons. Hyperthyroidism of Graves' type that showed no ophthalmopathy progression within 18 months was stable.

The receptor was derived from a woman aged 25 to 39 with Graves' hyperthyroidism. The specimen was blood. The chain recombines TRBV6-1 with TRBJ2-2, with 7 bases identical to TRBD1. In DNA, the CDR3 is TGTGCCAGCAGGATAATACTCTACAGGGGACCGAACACCGGGGAGCTGTTTTCT. It codes for CASRIILYRGPNTGELFS.